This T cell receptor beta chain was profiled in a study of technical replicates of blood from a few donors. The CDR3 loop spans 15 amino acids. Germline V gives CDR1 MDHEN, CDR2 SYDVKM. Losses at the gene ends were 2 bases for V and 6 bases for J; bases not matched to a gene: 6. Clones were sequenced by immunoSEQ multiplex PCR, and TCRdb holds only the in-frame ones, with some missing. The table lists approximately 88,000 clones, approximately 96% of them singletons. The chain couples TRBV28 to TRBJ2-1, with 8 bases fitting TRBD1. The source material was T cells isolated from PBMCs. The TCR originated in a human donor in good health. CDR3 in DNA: TGTGCCAGCAGTTTAGGGCAGGGGGCGCTCAATGAGCAGTTCTTC. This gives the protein CASSLGQGALNEQFF.